This note documents a single T cell receptor beta chain sequence. The CDR3 is 15 residues long. The trim removed 5 bases at V and 6 bases at J, leaving 10 bases unmatched. Germline assignment: CDR1 SGHTA and CDR2 FQGNSA. This sample is drawn from a study of blood T cell repertoires in COVID-19. Study details: The study drew acute and convalescent COVID-19 samples from the United States, Italy and Spain. PBMCs, B-cell-depleted T cells, or T cells were the source of the cDNA or gDNA that made up the material.

In the authors' methods: Scientists estimated how many nucleated cells there were by amplifying reference gene primers. Produced via immunoSEQ multiplex PCR; TCRdb's table is partial and in-frame only. The DNA was the basis for D and trimming; V, J and clone size are from that table. The sample has roughly 250,000 clones, less than 90% seen once. The chain carries TRBV7-2 and TRBJ2-1; 7 bases align to TRBD2. Sequencing used PBMCs or T cells enriched from blood (not recorded which). This TCR derives from a woman aged 45-65 years who had recovered from COVID-19. This CDR3 reads CASSVGGRATNEQFF. As DNA, the CDR3 is TGTGCCAGCAGCGTGGGGGGGAGGGCCACCAATGAGCAGTTCTTC.